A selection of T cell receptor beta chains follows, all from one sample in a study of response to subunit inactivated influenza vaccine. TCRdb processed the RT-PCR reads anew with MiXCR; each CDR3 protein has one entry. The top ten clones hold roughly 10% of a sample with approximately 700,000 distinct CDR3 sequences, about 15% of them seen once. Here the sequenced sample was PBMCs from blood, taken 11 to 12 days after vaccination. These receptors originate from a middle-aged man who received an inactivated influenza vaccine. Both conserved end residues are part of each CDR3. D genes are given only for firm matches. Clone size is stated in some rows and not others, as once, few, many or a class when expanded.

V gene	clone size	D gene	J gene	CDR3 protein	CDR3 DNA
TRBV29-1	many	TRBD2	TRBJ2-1	CSVLLAGGRNNEQFF	TGCAGCGTACTCTTAGCGGGAGGAAGGAACAATGAGCAGTTCTTC
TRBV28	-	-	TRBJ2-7	CASSFSPSYEQYF	TGTGCCAGCAGTTTTTCTCCTTCCTACGAGCAGTACTTC
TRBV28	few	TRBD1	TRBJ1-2	CASSPHGTANYGYTF	TGTGCCAGCAGTCCCCACGGGACAGCCAACTATGGCTACACCTTC
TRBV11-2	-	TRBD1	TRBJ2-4	CASRRTGQNIQYF	TGTGCCAGCAGGAGGACAGGGCAAAACATTCAGTACTTC
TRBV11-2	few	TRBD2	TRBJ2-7	CASSLTPYGLAGEQYF	TGTGCCAGCAGCTTAACCCCTTACGGACTAGCGGGCGAGCAGTACTTC
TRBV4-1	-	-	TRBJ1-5	CASSQDRVGDQPQHF	TGCGCCAGCAGCCAAGATAGGGTAGGGGATCAGCCCCAGCATTTT
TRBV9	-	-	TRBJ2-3	CASSASPRATDTQYF	TGTGCCAGCAGCGCGTCCCCCCGAGCCACAGATACGCAGTATTTT
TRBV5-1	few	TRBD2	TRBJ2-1	CASRLAGDRFNEQFF	TGCGCCAGTCGACTAGCGGGAGACCGCTTCAATGAGCAGTTCTTC
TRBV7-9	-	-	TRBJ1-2	CASSHMDGGSNYGYTF	TGTGCCAGCAGCCACATGGACGGAGGATCTAACTATGGCTACACCTTC
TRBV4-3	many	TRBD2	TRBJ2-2	CASSQDPSSGGMAGELFF	TGCGCCAGCAGCCAAGATCCCTCTAGCGGGGGAATGGCCGGGGAGCTGTTTTTT
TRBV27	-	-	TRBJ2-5	CATLSLGETQYF	TGTGCCACACTTAGCCTCGGGGAGACCCAGTACTTC
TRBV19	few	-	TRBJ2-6	CATRWANVLTF	TGTGCCACGAGGTGGGCCAACGTCCTGACTTTC
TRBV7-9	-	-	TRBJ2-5	CANRRQGGAETQYF	TGTGCCAACAGACGCCAGGGTGGAGCCGAGACCCAGTACTTC
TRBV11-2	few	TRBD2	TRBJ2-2	CASSPGTSGIPGELFF	TGTGCCAGCAGCCCGGGGACTAGCGGGATCCCCGGGGAGCTGTTTTTT
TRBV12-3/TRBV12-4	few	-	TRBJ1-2	CASSFIRAANYGYTF	TGTGCCAGCAGTTTCATCAGGGCCGCTAACTATGGCTACACCTTC
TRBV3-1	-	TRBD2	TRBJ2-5	CASSHGLAGGRETQYF	TGTGCCAGCAGCCATGGACTAGCGGGAGGGAGAGAGACCCAGTACTTC
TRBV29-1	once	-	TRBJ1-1	CSVEGSRRMNTEAFF	TGCAGCGTTGAAGGATCCAGGAGAATGAACACTGAAGCTTTCTTT
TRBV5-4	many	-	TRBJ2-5	CASSLGVSQETQYF	TGTGCCAGCAGCTTGGGGGTCAGCCAAGAGACCCAGTACTTC
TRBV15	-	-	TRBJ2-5	CATMEGGQETQYF	TGTGCCACCATGGAGGGGGGTCAAGAGACCCAGTACTTC
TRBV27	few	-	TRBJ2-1	CASSLSDSNEQFF	TGTGCCAGCAGTTTATCCGATAGCAATGAGCAGTTCTTC
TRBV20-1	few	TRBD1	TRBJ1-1	CSARETGLTEAFF	TGCAGTGCTAGAGAGACAGGGTTGACTGAAGCTTTCTTT
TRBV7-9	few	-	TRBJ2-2	CASTLGTGELFF	TGTGCCAGCACCCTTGGGACCGGGGAGCTGTTTTTT
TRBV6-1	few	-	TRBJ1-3	CASSDKGVLSGNTIYF	TGTGCCAGCAGCGATAAAGGCGTCCTCTCTGGAAACACCATATATTTT
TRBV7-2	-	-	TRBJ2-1	CASSFDGGLYNEQFF	TGTGCCAGCAGCTTCGACGGGGGACTCTACAATGAGCAGTTCTTC
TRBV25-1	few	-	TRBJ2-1	CASRGARSSYNEQFF	TGTGCCAGCAGGGGGGCAAGAAGCTCCTACAATGAGCAGTTCTTC
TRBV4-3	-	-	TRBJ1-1	CASSQGVIMNTEAFF	TGCGCCAGCAGCCAAGGGGTCATAATGAACACTGAAGCTTTCTTT
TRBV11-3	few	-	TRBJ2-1	CASSLGLKSSYNEQFF	TGTGCCAGCAGCTTAGGATTGAAAAGCTCCTACAATGAGCAGTTCTTC
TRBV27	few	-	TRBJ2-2	CASSPGSGGELFF	TGTGCCAGCAGTCCCGGATCAGGCGGGGAGCTGTTTTTT
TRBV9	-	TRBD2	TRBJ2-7	CASSVGGLASYEQYF	TGTGCCAGCAGCGTAGGCGGACTAGCGAGCTACGAGCAGTACTTC
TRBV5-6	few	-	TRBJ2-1	CASRVAAANYNEQFF	TGTGCCAGCAGGGTGGCGGCGGCAAACTACAATGAGCAGTTCTTC
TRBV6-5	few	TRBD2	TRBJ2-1	CASSYDWASGGEQFF	TGTGCCAGCAGTTACGACTGGGCTAGCGGGGGTGAGCAGTTCTTC
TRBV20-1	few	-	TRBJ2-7	CSARDPGKYEQYF	TGCAGTGCTAGAGATCCGGGGAAGTACGAGCAGTACTTC
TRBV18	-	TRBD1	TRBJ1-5	CASSQTGGVQPQHF	TGTGCCAGCTCCCAAACAGGGGGCGTACAGCCCCAGCATTTT
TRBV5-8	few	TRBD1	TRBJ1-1	CASSLSDWTGLNTEAFF	TGTGCCAGCAGCCTTTCCGACTGGACAGGGCTGAACACTGAAGCTTTCTTT
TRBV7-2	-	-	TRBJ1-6	CASSLDGVSPLHF	TGTGCCAGCAGCTTAGACGGGGTTTCACCCCTCCACTTT
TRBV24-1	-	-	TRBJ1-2	CATSDLHDSYGYTF	TGTGCCACCAGTGATTTGCACGACTCCTATGGCTACACCTTC
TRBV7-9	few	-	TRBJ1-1	CASSHQVDTEAFF	TGTGCCAGCAGCCACCAGGTAGACACTGAAGCTTTCTTT
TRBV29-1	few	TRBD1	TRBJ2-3	CSVEGTPRGPSTDTQYF	TGCAGCGTTGAAGGGACGCCCAGGGGGCCAAGCACAGATACGCAGTATTTT
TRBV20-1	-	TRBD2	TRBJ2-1	CSAREILAGYNEQFF	TGCAGTGCTAGAGAGATACTAGCGGGTTACAATGAGCAGTTCTTC
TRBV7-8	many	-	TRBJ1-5	CASSLLAGRNQPQHF	TGTGCCAGCAGCCTCCTGGCAGGCCGCAATCAGCCCCAGCATTTT
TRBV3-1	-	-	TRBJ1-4	CASSQRGDGEKLFF	TGTGCCAGCAGCCAAAGGGGTGATGGTGAAAAACTGTTTTTT
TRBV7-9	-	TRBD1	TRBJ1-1	CASSRTGEWNTEAFF	TGTGCCAGCAGTCGGACAGGGGAATGGAACACTGAAGCTTTCTTT
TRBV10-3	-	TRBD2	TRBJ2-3	CAIMRGSYVDTQYF	TGTGCCATCATGCGCGGGAGTTATGTAGATACGCAGTATTTT
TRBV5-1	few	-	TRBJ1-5	CASSLEGQGWQPQHF	TGCGCCAGCAGCTTGGAAGGTCAGGGGTGGCAGCCCCAGCATTTT
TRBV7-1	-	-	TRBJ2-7	CAMGSGLKCYEQYF	TGTGCCATGGGCTCCGGGCTCAAATGCTACGAGCAGTACTTC
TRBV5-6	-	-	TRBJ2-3	CASSLRQLRTDTQYF	TGTGCCAGCAGCCTCCGACAGCTTAGGACAGATACGCAGTATTTT
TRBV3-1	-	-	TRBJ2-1	CASSQRSTVQFF	TGTGCCAGCAGCCAAAGGTCCACGGTGCAGTTCTTC
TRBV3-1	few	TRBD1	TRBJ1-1	CASSQDLTGRRTEAFF	TGTGCCAGCAGCCAAGATCTGACAGGGAGGAGGACTGAAGCTTTCTTT
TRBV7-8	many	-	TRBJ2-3	CASSLVLSADTQYF	TGTGCCAGCAGCTTAGTTTTGTCCGCAGATACGCAGTATTTT
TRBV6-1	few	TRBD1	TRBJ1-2	CASSKTGMRAYGYTF	TGTGCCAGCAGTAAGACAGGGATGAGGGCCTATGGCTACACCTTC
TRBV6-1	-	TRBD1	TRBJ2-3	CASSERPGGKDTQYF	TGTGCCAGCAGTGAGAGGCCAGGGGGAAAAGATACGCAGTATTTT
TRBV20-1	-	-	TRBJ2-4	CSASSSGTGYIQYF	TGCAGTGCTAGTAGTAGCGGGACAGGATACATTCAGTACTTC
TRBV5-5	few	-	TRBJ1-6	CASSQMINSPLHF	TGTGCCAGCAGCCAAATGATTAATTCACCCCTCCACTTT
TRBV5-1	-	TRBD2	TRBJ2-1	CASSWRLAGLDEQFF	TGCGCCAGCAGCTGGAGACTAGCGGGATTAGATGAGCAGTTCTTC
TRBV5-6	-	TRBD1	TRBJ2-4	CASSVPDRGSENIQYF	TGTGCCAGCAGCGTGCCAGACAGGGGAAGCGAAAACATTCAGTACTTC